This TCR beta chain was captured by sequencing in a study of T cell repertoires in cytomegalovirus infection. Overall study context: Recently identified HLA-C-restricted CMV epitopes and well-studied HLA-B-restricted CMV epitopes were used by the study. Indicated by public TCR beta signatures were CMV infection and matching HLA type.

In regard to this clonotype: Its antigen is unknown.

Deletions cut 5 bases from V and 3 bases from J, with 13 bases between. This CDR3 has 15 residues. Study results and caveats: CMV-specific TCR beta clonotypes restricted by HLA-C were the ones dominating the ex vivo response. Accumulated public TCR beta family frequency recognized individuals carrying CMV together with the relevant HLA.

MiXCR was run by TCRdb on the reads, yielding one entry per CDR3 protein. The repertoire holds fewer than 950,000 distinct CDR3 sequences, with 30% to 35% as singletons. Sequences were derived from cultured CD8+ T cells from PBMCs, sampled from culture after CMV antigen stimulation. The receptor was derived from a human donor in good health (CMV status not recorded). Some clones in this sample may be carry-over from other donors' samples. This rearrangement joins TRBV12-3 or TRBV12-4 to TRBJ2-2, with D uncertain. The CDR3 nucleotides read TGTGCCAGCAGTCTCTTGGTCCCTTACACCGGGGAGCTGTTTTTT. This sequence encodes CASSLLVPYTGELFF.